A selection of T cell receptor beta chains follows, all from one sample in a study of T cell responses to AZD1222 COVID-19 vaccine. Assay used: immunoSEQ multiplex PCR; TCRdb lists only in-frame clones, some missing. The sample shows about 110,000 clones, 87% of them seen only once. Material: peripheral blood, obtained on day 0 of AZD1222 vaccination. The receptors derive from an adult in good health. The CDR3 runs from the conserved cysteine through the conserved F or W. The D gene is left open where the match is weak. Rows give clone size only sometimes, using once, few, many, or a class for an expanded clone.

j_call v_call d_call clone_size cdr3_nt cdr3_aa
TRBJ2-7 TRBV11-3 - - TGTGCCAGCAGCTTAACCCCGTCAGGACCCGATTACGAGCAGTACTTC CASSLTPSGPDYEQYF
TRBJ2-1 TRBV25-1 - - TGTGCCAGCAGTGATTGGAGGGCCCGTATCAATGAGCAGTTCTTC CASSDWRARINEQFF
TRBJ2-5 TRBV2 TRBD2 - TGTGCCAGCAGCCTAGCGGGGGGAATAGAGACCCAGTACTTC CASSLAGGIETQYF
TRBJ1-5 TRBV7-9 - - TGTGCCAGCAGCATAGACAATCAGCCCCAGCATTTT CASSIDNQPQHF
TRBJ2-7 TRBV3-1/TRBV3-2 - - TGTGCCAGCAGCCACGCCTACGAGCAGTACTTC CASSHAYEQYF
TRBJ1-2 TRBV5-1 - - TGCGCCAGCAGCTTGGAGGATGGCTACACCTTC CASSLEDGYTF
TRBJ2-1 TRBV7-9 TRBD2 - TGTGCCAGCAGCTTGGGGGCCGGGACTAGTGCCAATGAGCAGTTCTTC CASSLGAGTSANEQFF
TRBJ2-3 TRBV7-3 - - TGTGCCAGCAGCTCCCGACCCGGAGCTACAGATACGCAGTATTTT CASSSRPGATDTQYF
TRBJ2-7 TRBV5-1 - - TGCGCCAGCAGCTTGGGGCCGGGGAGCACCTACGAGCAGTACTTC CASSLGPGSTYEQYF
TRBJ2-3 TRBV15 - once TGTGCCACCAGCAGAGATCCGGGCAGTCCGTCCACAGATACGCAGTATTTT CATSRDPGSPSTDTQYF
TRBJ1-3 TRBV5-1 - - TGCGCCAGCAGCTTGGGTGAAACCCCCAGATCTGGAAACACCATATATTTT CASSLGETPRSGNTIYF
TRBJ2-7 TRBV7-9 - - TGTGCCAGCAGCTTACGTGCCTCTGGGGACGAGCAGTACTTC CASSLRASGDEQYF
TRBJ2-7 TRBV9 - - TGTGCCAGCAGCGTACGGGCGAGTGATGACGAGCAGTACTTC CASSVRASDDEQYF
TRBJ2-1 TRBV19 TRBD2 once TGTGCCAGTAGTACACGCGGGGGGCCTAACAATGAGCAGTTCTTC CASSTRGGPNNEQFF
TRBJ1-3 TRBV2 - - TGTGCCAGCAGGGAGGCAGGGAGCTCTGGAAACACCATATATTTT CASREAGSSGNTIYF
TRBJ2-6 TRBV4-3 - - TGCGCCAGCAGCCAGGATAAAACTGGGGCCAACGTCCTGACTTTC CASSQDKTGANVLTF
TRBJ2-7 TRBV11-3 TRBD2 - TGTGCCAGCAGCCCATGGACTAGTCTAACGAGCGAGCAGTACTTC CASSPWTSLTSEQYF
TRBJ2-1 TRBV7-8 - - TGTGCCAGCAGCCTAACCCGGCAGCCCAGATACAATGAGCAGTTCTTC CASSLTRQPRYNEQFF
TRBJ2-3 TRBV18 - - TGTGCCAGCTCACCACGGCGGGGACGAAGGGCAGATACGCAGTATTTT CASSPRRGRRADTQYF
TRBJ2-1 TRBV6-1 TRBD2 - TGTGCCAGCAGTGAGCGGGGGGGCCTCAATGAGCAGTTCTTC CASSERGGLNEQFF
TRBJ2-2 TRBV27 - - TGTGCCAGCAGTTTTCTGAGTCAAGGGGGCACCGGGGAGCTGTTTTTT CASSFLSQGGTGELFF
TRBJ2-3 TRBV9 - - TGTGCCAGCAGCGTAGAGGGGGGTCTGACAGATACGCAGTATTTT CASSVEGGLTDTQYF
TRBJ1-2 TRBV28 TRBD1 - TGTGCCAGTACAGGGGGCTCCCACTATGGCTACACCTTC CASTGGSHYGYTF
TRBJ2-7 TRBV27 TRBD1 - TGTGCCAGCAGTCCCCTCCAGGGGGCAATATCCTACGAGCAGTACTTC CASSPLQGAISYEQYF
TRBJ2-7 TRBV5-6 TRBD2 - TGTGCCAGCAGCCGGGGACTAGCGGGACTCGTGTACGAGCAGTACTTC CASSRGLAGLVYEQYF
TRBJ1-2 TRBV28 - - TGTGCCAGCAGTCCGACGGGGAAAGGGATCTATGGCTACACCTTC CASSPTGKGIYGYTF
TRBJ2-7 TRBV27 - - TGTGCCAGCAGTTTATCTAGGGGCCCCGTTACGGAGCAGTACTTC CASSLSRGPVTEQYF
TRBJ2-5 TRBV4-1 TRBD1 - TGCGCCAGCAGCCAAAACAGGGGGCAGGAGACCCAGTACTTC CASSQNRGQETQYF
TRBJ2-7 TRBV5-4 - - TGTGCCAGCAGCTTGGTTTCCGGGCGCGTGCAGTACTTC CASSLVSGRVQYF
TRBJ2-7 TRBV28 TRBD2 - TGTGCCAGCAGTTTATGGTGGACTAGCGGGACTCACTACGAGCAGTACTTC CASSLWWTSGTHYEQYF
TRBJ2-7 TRBV5-1 TRBD2 - TGCGCCAGCAGCTTGGCGGCAGCGGGGGTAGCCGAGCAGTACTTC CASSLAAAGVAEQYF
TRBJ1-2 TRBV30 - - TGTGCCTGGGCTGACCGAGGGGGGTACTATGGCTACACCTTC CAWADRGGYYGYTF
TRBJ1-3 TRBV19 - - TGTGCCAGCCGACAGGTCAACTCTGGAAACACCATATATTTT CASRQVNSGNTIYF
TRBJ1-4 TRBV27 - - TGTGCCAGCAGTTCTCACAGGGATAGTAATGAAAAACTGTTTTTT CASSSHRDSNEKLFF
TRBJ1-4 TRBV6-1 - - TGTGCCAGCAGTGATGGGCTAACCGAATCGGAAAAACTGTTTTTT CASSDGLTESEKLFF
TRBJ2-7 TRBV10-3 TRBD2 - TGTGCCATCTCGGACGGGAGGGCCTCCTACGAGCAGTACTTC CAISDGRASYEQYF
TRBJ1-1 TRBV28 - - TGTGCCAGCCGTGGAAGGGCTGACACTGAAGCTTTCTTT CASRGRADTEAFF
TRBJ1-5 TRBV12-5 - - TGTGCTAGTGGTTTGGGGGGGCGCGGCAATCAGCCCCAGCATTTT CASGLGGRGNQPQHF
TRBJ1-5 TRBV2 - - TGTGCCAGCAGGGCAGGGGCCCAGCCCCAGCATTTT CASRAGAQPQHF
TRBJ1-1 TRBV7-3 TRBD1 - TGTGCCAGCGGATCATATACAGGGGGAGAGGAAGCTTTCTTT CASGSYTGGEEAFF
TRBJ2-7 TRBV27 TRBD1 - TGTGCCAGCAGGTTGCCCGGGACAGGAGTCTTTTACTTC CASRLPGTGVFYF
TRBJ1-2 TRBV18 - - TGTGCCAGCTCACCACCGAAGGGGTCGGATGCTAGCTATGGCTACACCTTC CASSPPKGSDASYGYTF
TRBJ1-6 TRBV2 - - TGTGCCAGCAGTACTCGGGGCAGGGGAAATTCACCCCTCCACTTT CASSTRGRGNSPLHF
TRBJ1-2 TRBV6-6 TRBD1 - TGTGCCAGCAGGCCCTTGCAGGGGGCCGGGGGCTACACCTTC CASRPLQGAGGYTF
TRBJ2-1 TRBV5-6 TRBD2 - TGTGCCAGCAGCCTAGCGGGAGGATCGACTGAGCAGTTCTTC CASSLAGGSTEQFF
TRBJ2-3 TRBV7-3 TRBD2 - TGTGCCAGCAGCTTCAGTAGCGGGGGGGCATATACGCAGTATTTT CASSFSSGGAYTQYF
TRBJ2-1 TRBV3-1/TRBV3-2 - - TGTGCCAGCAGCCAAGTCGACAATGAGCAGTTCTTC CASSQVDNEQFF
TRBJ2-7 TRBV5-4 TRBD1 - TGTGCCAGCAGCGGAGTAAAAGACAGGGCCCACTACGAGCAGTACTTC CASSGVKDRAHYEQYF
TRBJ1-2 TRBV6-5 - - TGTGCCAGCAGTTACTGGGGGAACTATGGCTACACCTTC CASSYWGNYGYTF
TRBJ2-2 TRBV12-3/TRBV12-4 - - TGTGCCAGCAGTTTTCCAGCCGGGGAGCTGTTTTTT CASSFPAGELFF
TRBJ1-5 TRBV19 TRBD1 - TGTGCCAGTAGGAGGGACAGGCAGCCCCAGCATTTT CASRRDRQPQHF
TRBJ2-1 TRBV2 - - TGTGCCAGCAGTGAAGCGCGAGGGAATGAGCAGTTCTTC CASSEARGNEQFF
TRBJ1-1 TRBV6-5 - - TGTGCCAGCAGTTACTCCGGGAGGGACACTGAAGCTTTCTTT CASSYSGRDTEAFF
TRBJ1-1 TRBV7-8 - - TGTGCCAGCAGCTCAACGTCATTATTGACGAACACTGAAGCTTTCTTT CASSSTSLLTNTEAFF
TRBJ2-5 TRBV3-1/TRBV3-2 TRBD2 - TGTGCCAGCAGCTTCGGGGGGGCCCGGGAGACCCAGTACTTC CASSFGGARETQYF
TRBJ1-2 TRBV28 TRBD1 - TGTGCCAGCAGTTTAGCCTCGGGACAGGGTGATGGCTACACCTTC CASSLASGQGDGYTF
TRBJ1-3 TRBV18 - - TGTGCCAGCTCACCCCCGGGCAACACTGGAAACACCATATATTTT CASSPPGNTGNTIYF